These T cell receptor beta chains were read from a single sample in a study of blood T cell repertoires in COVID-19. Assay used: immunoSEQ multiplex PCR; TCRdb lists only in-frame clones, some missing. Of 99,000 or so clones in the sample, 81% are singletons; the top ten hold roughly a tenth. The source material was peripheral blood. All receptors derive from an older woman with acute or convalescent COVID-19. Both conserved end residues are part of each CDR3. The order of the fields is clone size, D gene, J gene, V gene, CDR3 DNA, CDR3 protein. The D gene is left open where the match is weak. Size is stated for part of the rows, as once, few or many counts, or as a class when the clone is expanded.

clone_size: -; d_call: -; j_call: TRBJ2-5; v_call: TRBV6-1; cdr3_nt: TGTGCCAGCAGTGAGAGGAGGGGCCGCTCAGAGACCCAGTACTTC; cdr3_aa: CASSERRGRSETQYF
clone_size: once; d_call: TRBD1; j_call: TRBJ1-2; v_call: TRBV9; cdr3_nt: TGTGCCAGCAGCGGAGGGGGCAGGATATACACCTTC; cdr3_aa: CASSGGGRIYTF
clone_size: -; d_call: -; j_call: TRBJ1-5; v_call: TRBV28; cdr3_nt: TGTGCCAGCAGTCCTAGAGGACGGGACAATCAGCCCCAGCATTTT; cdr3_aa: CASSPRGRDNQPQHF
clone_size: -; d_call: -; j_call: TRBJ1-4; v_call: TRBV5-1; cdr3_nt: TGCGCCAGCAGCCAGGAGGCGACAGGCTGGGAAAAACTGTTTTTT; cdr3_aa: CASSQEATGWEKLFF
clone_size: -; d_call: -; j_call: TRBJ2-1; v_call: TRBV29-1; cdr3_nt: TGCAGCGTTGACCTAGCGCCCTACGAGCAGTTCTTC; cdr3_aa: CSVDLAPYEQFF
clone_size: -; d_call: -; j_call: TRBJ1-5; v_call: TRBV19; cdr3_nt: TGTGCCAGTAGTGGGTTTGGGGCGGTCAATCAGCCCCAGCATTTT; cdr3_aa: CASSGFGAVNQPQHF
clone_size: -; d_call: -; j_call: TRBJ1-6; v_call: TRBV7-9; cdr3_nt: TGTGCCAGCAGCCTCCTGGGAGGTCTAGGCAATTCACCCCTCCACTTT; cdr3_aa: CASSLLGGLGNSPLHF
clone_size: -; d_call: -; j_call: TRBJ2-2; v_call: TRBV6-2/TRBV6-3; cdr3_nt: TGTGCCAGCAGTTACGGAGGCCAGCCGAACACCGGGGAGCTGTTTTTT; cdr3_aa: CASSYGGQPNTGELFF
clone_size: -; d_call: TRBD2; j_call: TRBJ2-3; v_call: TRBV19; cdr3_nt: TGTGCCAGTAGTATCCACCACTCTAGCGGGGGGGCAGATACGCAGTATTTT; cdr3_aa: CASSIHHSSGGADTQYF
clone_size: -; d_call: -; j_call: TRBJ2-7; v_call: TRBV28; cdr3_nt: TGTGCCAGCAGTTCAGGGAGGATGGACTACGAGCAGTACTTC; cdr3_aa: CASSSGRMDYEQYF